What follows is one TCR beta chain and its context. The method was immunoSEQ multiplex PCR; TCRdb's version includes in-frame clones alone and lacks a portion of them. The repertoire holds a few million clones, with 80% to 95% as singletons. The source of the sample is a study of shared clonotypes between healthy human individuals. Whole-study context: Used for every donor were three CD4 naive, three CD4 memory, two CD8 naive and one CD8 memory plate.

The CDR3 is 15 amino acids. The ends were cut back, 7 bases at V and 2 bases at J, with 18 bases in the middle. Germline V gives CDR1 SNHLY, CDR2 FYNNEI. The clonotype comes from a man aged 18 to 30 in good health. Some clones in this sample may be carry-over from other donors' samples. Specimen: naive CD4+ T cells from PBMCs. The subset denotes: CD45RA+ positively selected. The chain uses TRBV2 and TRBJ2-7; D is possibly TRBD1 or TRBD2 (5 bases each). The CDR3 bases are TGTGCCAGCATCCGAGGGGCAGGGAGTGCCTACGAGCAGTACTTC. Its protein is CASIRGAGSAYEQYF.